This TCR beta chain originates from a study of T cells after yellow fever vaccination. About the research overall: With SMART-Seq v4 Ultra Low Input, the fractions containing low cell numbers were prepared. Regarding the study as a whole: Repertoires obtained by FACS sorting could include abundant clonotypes that entered as contaminants from the bulk population. Clones that expanded after primary vaccination mostly reappeared after the booster (96% CD4, approximately 87% CD8).

In this sample, this clonotype turned up many times. The antigen is undetermined. This CDR3 region has 13 residues. Trimming stripped 4 bases from V and 5 bases from J, with 11 bases between. Germline V gene lookup returns CDR1 SNHLY and CDR2 FYNNEI. The 5'RACE template-switching step produced TCR cDNA and added a universal primer site and UMIs. TCRdb recomputed calls from the 5' RACE reads with MiXCR, one row per CDR3 protein. The sample includes hundreds of thousands of distinct CDR3 sequences, about 12% of them seen just once. The chain employs TRBV2 and TRBJ1-1; tentative D call: TRBD1 (5 bases). This specimen consisted of PBMCs, obtained on the day of the yellow fever booster vaccination. The receptor's source is a man aged 25-40 years who received the YFV17D yellow fever vaccine. The CDR3 sequence is CASSVQGGTEAFF. The DNA for the CDR3 is TGTGCCAGCAGTGTTCAGGGAGGAACTGAAGCTTTCTTT.